Listed here are 26 T cell receptor beta chains from one sample, sequenced in a study of blood T cell repertoires in COVID-19. Profiled with immunoSEQ multiplex PCR; TCRdb holds only in-frame clones, not every one. There are fewer than 110,000 clones in the sample; approximately 89% occur only once, and 9.5% to 13% lies in the top ten. The source material was peripheral blood. Source of these receptors: a young woman with acute or convalescent COVID-19.

The V and J genes are TRBV18 and TRBJ1-1, with D possibly matching TRBD1 (6 bases). Germline CDR1 reads KGHSH; CDR2 reads LQKENI. This CDR3 is built from 15 residues. The V end lost 6 bases, the J end lost 2 bases, and 16 bases lay between the germline ends. In nucleotides, the CDR3 is TGTGCCAGCTCCCCTACAGGGATGGGAAACACTGAAGCTTTCTTT. It codes for CASSPTGMGNTEAFF.

The V gene is TRBV2, the J gene TRBJ1-5, with D hard to call. This CDR3 is built from 13 residues. V gave up 2 bases and J gave up 6 bases, with 8 bases separating them. Germline values: CDR1 SNHLY, CDR2 FYNNEI. CDR3 in amino acids: CASSESLVQPQHF. CDR3 sequence (DNA): TGTGCCAGCAGTGAAAGCCTAGTTCAGCCCCAGCATTTT. Complete variable domain (other parts from reference TRBV2 and TRBJ1-5): EPEVTQTPSHQVTQMGQEVILRCVPISNHLYFYWYRQILGQKVEFLVSFYNNEISEKSEIFDDQFSVERPDGSNFTLKIRSTKLEDSAMYFCASSESLVQPQHFGDGTRLSIL.

The rearrangement links TRBV20-1 to TRBJ2-7; 9 bases are a match to TRBD1. CDR1 is DFQATT, CDR2 SNEGSKA, per germline (reference sequence). This CDR3 comprises 11 residues. CDR3 DNA: TGCAGAACAGGGGGCGGCTACGAGCAGTACTTC. Protein product: CRTGGGYEQYF.

V gene TRBV2 combines with J gene TRBJ2-1; D gene ambiguous. The CDR3 has 11 residues. V was clipped by 8 bases and J by 8 bases, with 10 bases between them. Germline-derived CDR1 and CDR2 are SNHLY and FYNNEI. The CDR3 DNA sequence: TGTGCCAGCCACCTAGAATATGAGCAGTTCTTC. Its translation is CASHLEYEQFF.

The V and J genes are TRBV7-6 and TRBJ1-6, with 8 nucleotides matching TRBD1. CDR3 length: 15 amino acids. The ends lost 5 bases at V and 9 bases at J; junction bases unmatched: 9. Per the germline V gene, CDR1 is SGHVS and CDR2 is FNYEAQ. CDR3 amino acids: CASSLGQGQGSPLHF. The CDR3 coding sequence is TGTGCCAGCAGCCTAGGACAGGGCCAAGGTTCACCCCTCCACTTT. Drawing the rest from reference TRBV7-6 and TRBJ1-6, the complete variable domain is GAGVSQSPRYKVTKRGQDVALRCDPISGHVSLYWYRQALGQGPEFLTYFNYEAQQDKSGLPNDRFSAERPEGSISTLTIQRTEQRDSAMYRCASSLGQGQGSPLHFGNGTRLTVT.

This chain joins TRBV30 and TRBJ2-1; 7 bases agree with TRBD2. CDR3 length: 15 residues. V shed 3 bases, J shed 2 bases, and the junction held 7 bases outside the gene matches. Germline V gene sequence: CDR1 GTSNPN, CDR2 SVGIG (reference sequence). CDR3 region: CAWSGGGLTYNEQFF. CDR3 nucleotide sequence: TGTGCCTGGAGCGGCGGGGGTCTAACCTACAATGAGCAGTTCTTC.

This clone has a single count. The chain links TRBV10-1 to TRBJ2-3; D might be TRBD2 (5 bases). The CDR3 has 14 residues. CDR1 is WNHNN, CDR2 SYGVQD, per germline (reference sequence). Trimming took 0 bases from V and 4 from J, leaving 8 bases between them. The CDR3 nucleotides read TGCGCCAGCAGTGAGTCCTGGGGAGCAGATACGCAGTATTTT. Translated: CASSESWGADTQYF.

The chain employs TRBV6-5 and TRBJ1-1; possible D gene TRBD1, 5 bases. Per the germline V gene, CDR1 is MNHEY and CDR2 is SVGAGI. V gave up 1 base and J gave up 4 bases, with 13 bases separating them. The CDR3 has 15 residues. The CDR3: CASSYYQGYSTEAFF. The CDR3 coding sequence is TGTGCCAGCAGTTACTACCAGGGCTATAGCACTGAAGCTTTCTTT.

The J gene is TRBJ2-7, the V gene TRBV11-1, with 8 positions matching TRBD2. This CDR3 region has 15 residues. Germline CDR1 SGHAT, CDR2 FQDESV (reference sequence). The trim removed 9 bases at V and 7 bases at J, leaving 17 bases unmatched. The CDR3 bases are TGTGCCAGTGCGATTCAGCGGGGGCCGGCGGGGGAGCAGTACTTC. Its translation is CASAIQRGPAGEQYF.

The chain employs TRBV28 and TRBJ1-2; no definite D call. V was shortened by 5 bases and J by 2 bases, with 12 bases between the two germline ends. CDR1 MDHEN and CDR2 SYDVKM come from the germline V gene. The CDR3 has 14 residues. The CDR3 coding sequence is TGTGCCAGCAGTGATTTCGACGGGAACTATGGCTACACCTTC. This gives the protein CASSDFDGNYGYTF.

V and J are TRBV5-1 and TRBJ1-3; 7 bases agree with TRBD1. Trimming cost V 4 bases and J 1 base; bases outside gene matches: 14. The CDR3 consists of 18 residues. The germline gives CDR1 SGHRS, CDR2 YFSETQ. The CDR3 sequence: CASSIGQVSGHSGNTIYF. CDR3 bases: TGCGCCAGCAGCATCGGACAGGTTTCGGGGCATTCTGGAAACACCATATATTTT.

The chain carries TRBV6-6 and TRBJ2-2; D is undetermined. The CDR3 loop spans 12 amino acids. Germline loops: CDR1 MNHNY, CDR2 SVGAGI (reference sequence). Trimming cost V 0 bases and J 8 bases, with 4 bases left between them. CDR3 in amino acids: CASSYSQGELFF. The CDR3 DNA reads as TGTGCCAGCAGTTACTCACAAGGGGAGCTGTTTTTT.

V usage is TRBV5-1 and J usage is TRBJ2-2; 7 bases line up with TRBD1. CDR3 length: 15 amino acids. Trimming took 7 bases from V and 0 from J; bases not matched to a gene: 6. Germline lookup yields CDR1 SGHRS and CDR2 YFSETQ. CDR3 in amino acids: CASARDRPNTGELFF. In DNA form, the CDR3 reads TGCGCCAGCGCCCGGGACAGACCGAACACCGGGGAGCTGTTTTTT.

This chain uses TRBV30 with TRBJ2-7, with 9 bases aligning to TRBD1. Unmatched junction bases numbered 9, after V lost 0 bases and J lost 9 bases. The CDR3 spans 14 residues. Germline V gene sequence: CDR1 GTSNPN, CDR2 SVGIG (reference sequence). The CDR3 nucleotides read TGTGCCTGGAGTGTACGGGACAGGGATATGCGGCAGTACTTC. Its translation is CAWSVRDRDMRQYF.

This clone was counted between two and nine times. The genes are TRBV3-1 (or the pseudogene TRBV3-2) and TRBJ1-2, with D perhaps matching TRBD1 (6 bases). Trimming stripped 0 bases from V and 1 base from J, with 12 bases between. This CDR3 is 16 amino acids long. The germline CDR1 and CDR2 sequences are LGHDT and YNNKEL (reference sequence). CDR3 bases: TGTGCCAGCAGCCAAGAGCAGGGGCGCTTTAACTATGGCTACACCTTC. It specifies CASSQEQGRFNYGYTF.

This clone was counted only a few times. The genes are TRBV10-3 and TRBJ1-1; weak D call: TRBD1 (6 bases). V was shortened by 3 bases and J by 2 bases, with 16 bases between the two germline ends. This CDR3 has 16 amino acids. The V gene's germline CDR1 is ENHRY and CDR2 SYGVKD. The CDR3 DNA is TGTGCCATCAGTGAATGGGCGCAGGGGTTAAACACTGAAGCTTTCTTT. Its protein is CAISEWAQGLNTEAFF.

The chain recombines TRBV27 with TRBJ2-1; a possible D gene is TRBD2 (5 bases). This CDR3 region has 16 residues. Germline-derived CDR1 and CDR2 are MNHEY and SMNVEV (reference sequence). With 2 bases removed from V and 0 bases from J, the gap between germline ends came to 11 bases. The CDR3 nucleotides are TGTGCCAGCAGTTTAGGGCGGGTCCTCTCCTACAATGAGCAGTTCTTC. It is translated as CASSLGRVLSYNEQFF.

The chain is built from TRBV28 and TRBJ1-2; 9 nucleotides line up with TRBD1. There are 14 residues in the CDR3. The germline CDR1 and CDR2 sequences are MDHEN and SYDVKM. J lost 4 bases, V lost 6 bases, and 6 bases had no gene match. CDR3 coding DNA: TGTGCCAGCAGGGGGGACAGGGCTATCTATGGCTACACCTTC. Encoded protein: CASRGDRAIYGYTF.

This chain joins TRBV6-1 and TRBJ2-3, with D hard to call. The germline V gene has CDR1 MNHNS and CDR2 SASEGT. This CDR3 contains 14 residues. V lost 3 bases to trimming and J lost 5 bases, with 12 bases between them. The CDR3 nucleotides read TGTGCCAGCAGTGACCCCACAAGACAAGATACGCAGTATTTT. Residues: CASSDPTRQDTQYF.

The rearrangement joins TRBV4-2 to TRBJ1-2; 12 nucleotides align to TRBD1. The CDR3 sequence is 16 residues long. From germline, CDR1 is LGHNA and CDR2 YNFKEQ. The V gene end was trimmed by 1 base and the J gene end by 2 bases; junction bases not matched to a gene: 2. CDR3 bases: TGTGCCAGCAGCCAAGGGGGACAGGGGGCCAACTATGGCTACACCTTC. This gives the protein CASSQGGQGANYGYTF.

The chain uses TRBV18 and TRBJ1-5; 7 bases line up with TRBD1. Germline values: CDR1 KGHSH, CDR2 LQKENI. The CDR3 runs 15 residues. With 0 bases clipped from V and 7 bases from J, the junction kept 6 bases outside the gene matches. CDR3 sequence (DNA): TGTGCCAGCTCACCACCAGGGGGCAGGGAGCAGCCCCAGCATTTT. Amino acids: CASSPPGGREQPQHF.

This clone was counted a few times. The J gene is TRBJ2-3, the V gene TRBV5-1, with TRBD1 matching 12 bases. Germline CDR1 is SGHRS and CDR2 is YFSETQ. This CDR3 has 15 residues. V lost 2 bases and J lost 5; bases outside the gene matches: 3. CDR3 nucleotides: TGCGCCAGCAGCTTCGGGACAGGGGGCATAGATACGCAGTATTTT. It translates to CASSFGTGGIDTQYF.

The V call is TRBV6-4, the J call TRBJ2-3, with TRBD2 matching over 7 bases. CDR1 and CDR2 (germline): MRHNA, SNTAGT. V lost 2 bases, J lost 9 bases, and 5 bases stayed unmatched. The CDR3 runs 13 residues. In DNA form, the CDR3 reads TGTGCCAGCAGTGACGAGATGGGACTAACGCAGTATTTT. This translates into CASSDEMGLTQYF.

This clone was counted only a few times. The V and J genes are TRBV27 and TRBJ1-6, with 7 positions matching TRBD1. V lost 1 base and J lost 6; bases outside the gene matches: 6. This CDR3 has 16 residues. In germline, CDR1 is MNHEY, CDR2 SMNVEV (reference sequence). CDR3 protein: CASSLLTGEINSPLHF. In nucleotides, the CDR3 is TGTGCCAGCAGTTTATTAACAGGGGAAATTAATTCACCCCTCCACTTT.

This clone came up once. The chain joins TRBV24-1 to TRBJ1-5; the match to TRBD1 covers 9 bases. Germline trimming cut 4 bases from V and 2 bases from J; bases unmatched to any gene: 5. The CDR3 runs 16 residues. CDR1 and CDR2 from the germline V gene are KGHDR and SFDVKD. This chain's CDR3 is CATSDRDRVGNQPQHF. CDR3 DNA: TGTGCCACCAGTGACCGGGACAGGGTCGGCAATCAGCCCCAGCATTTT.

This chain links TRBV11-2 with TRBJ2-7; maybe TRBD1 (6 bases). The CDR3 is made up of 13 amino acids. V was clipped by 4 bases and J by 0 bases, with 7 bases between them. CDR1 is SGHAT and CDR2 is FQNNGV in the germline V gene. The CDR3 sequence: CASSSDSSYEQYF. In DNA form, the CDR3 reads TGTGCCAGCAGCTCGGACAGCTCCTACGAGCAGTACTTC.